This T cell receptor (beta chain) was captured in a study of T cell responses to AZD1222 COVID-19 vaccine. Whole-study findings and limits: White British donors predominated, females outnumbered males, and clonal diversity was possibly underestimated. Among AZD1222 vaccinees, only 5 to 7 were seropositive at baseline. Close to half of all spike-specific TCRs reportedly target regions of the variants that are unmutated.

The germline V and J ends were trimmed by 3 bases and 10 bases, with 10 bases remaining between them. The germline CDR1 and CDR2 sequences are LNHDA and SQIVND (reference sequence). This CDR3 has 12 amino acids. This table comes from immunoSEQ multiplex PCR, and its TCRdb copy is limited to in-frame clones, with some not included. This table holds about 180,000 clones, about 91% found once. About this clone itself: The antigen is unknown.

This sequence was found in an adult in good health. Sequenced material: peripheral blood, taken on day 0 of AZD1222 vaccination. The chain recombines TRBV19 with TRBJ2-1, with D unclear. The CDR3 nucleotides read TGTGCCAGTAGTATCCCCGGGCCCGAGCAGTTCTTC. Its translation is CASSIPGPEQFF.